This entry features one T cell receptor beta chain sequence. This clonotype was counted a few times. Its antigen is currently not known. The input lacks base qualities; no much larger clone sits a single base away. The data originate from a study of T cell repertoires in cytomegalovirus infection (dated by TCRdb to about 2019). Background on the whole study: The HLA type of each donor mattered for the analysis, because public TCR beta signatures pointed to carriage of CMV infection along with the matching HLA type.

Sequencing took place on an Illumina HiSeq 1500. The public sequencing data were trimmed at Q25 with fastp and processed into clonotypes with MiXCR by TCRdb, which kept only in-frame beta chains. When rows share a CDR3 protein, they turn into one entry using the most common DNA and genes. The sample profile shows fewer than 200,000 distinct CDR3 sequences; around an eighth of them were found once. In total, the top ten clones hold 27% of the sample. The CDR3 holds 16 amino acids from the cysteine to the phenylalanine. The read is trimmed to its CDR3 DNA, 48 bases read in frame from base 1. The germline V gene supplies CDR1 MDHEN and CDR2 SYDVKM. V and J lose 4 bases and 1 base, and a span of 14 bases separates them. Here is what the overall study found, with its caveats: Carriers of CMV infection plus the relevant HLA type were discriminated by the cumulative frequency of public TCR beta family members in the study cohort and in an independent roughly 370-donor cohort. The ex vivo response was dominated by HLA-C-restricted CMV-specific TCR beta clonotypes, and the single most frequent clonotype in two of eight donors was supplied by these HLA-C-restricted clonotypes.

Sequencing used PBMCs. This clonotype was sampled from a human donor in good health (CMV status not recorded). Some clones in this sample may be carry-over from other donors' samples. This sequence uses TRBV28 and TRBJ1-5; TRBD1 is possibly the D segment (5 matching bases). The sequenced DNA: TGTGCCAGCAGTTGGGCCCAGGGAGTGAGCAATCAGCCCCAGCATTTT. Its protein reads: CASSWAQGVSNQPQHF.